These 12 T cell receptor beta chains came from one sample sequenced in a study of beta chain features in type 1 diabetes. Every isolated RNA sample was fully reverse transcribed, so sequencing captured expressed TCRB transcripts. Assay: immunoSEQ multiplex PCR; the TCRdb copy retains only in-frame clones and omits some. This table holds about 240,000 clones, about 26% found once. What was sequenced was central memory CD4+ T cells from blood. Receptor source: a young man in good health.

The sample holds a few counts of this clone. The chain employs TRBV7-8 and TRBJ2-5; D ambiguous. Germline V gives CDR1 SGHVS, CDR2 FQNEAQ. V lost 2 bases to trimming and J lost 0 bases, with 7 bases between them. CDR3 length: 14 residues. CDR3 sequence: CASSLYAYQETQYF. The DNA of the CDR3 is TGTGCCAGCAGCTTATATGCGTACCAAGAGACCCAGTACTTC.

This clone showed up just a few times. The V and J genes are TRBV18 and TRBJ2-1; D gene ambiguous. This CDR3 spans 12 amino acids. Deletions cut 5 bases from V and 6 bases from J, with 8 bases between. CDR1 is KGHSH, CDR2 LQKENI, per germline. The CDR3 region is CASSGDINEQFF. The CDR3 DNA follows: TGTGCCAGCTCAGGGGATATCAATGAGCAGTTCTTC.

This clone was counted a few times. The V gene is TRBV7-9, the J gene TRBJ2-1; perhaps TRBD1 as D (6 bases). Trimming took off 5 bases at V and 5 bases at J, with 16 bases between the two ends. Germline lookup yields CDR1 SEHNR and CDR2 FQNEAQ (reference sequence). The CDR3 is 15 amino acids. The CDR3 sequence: CASSRSSGQNNEQFF. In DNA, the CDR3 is TGTGCCAGCAGCCGCAGTTCAGGACAGAACAATGAGCAGTTCTTC.

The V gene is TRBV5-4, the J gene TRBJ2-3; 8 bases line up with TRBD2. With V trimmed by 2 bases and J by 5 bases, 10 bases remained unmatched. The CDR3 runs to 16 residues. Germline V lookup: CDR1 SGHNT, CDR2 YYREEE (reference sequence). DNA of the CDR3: TGTGCCAGCAGCTTTAGGAGCGGGGGCCGGGGAGATACGCAGTATTTT. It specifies CASSFRSGGRGDTQYF. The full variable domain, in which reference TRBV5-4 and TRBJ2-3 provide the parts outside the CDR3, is ETGVTQSPTHLIKTRGQQVTLRCSSQSGHNTVSWYQQALGQGPQFIFQYYREEENGRGNFPPRFSGLQFPNYSSELNVNALELDDSALYLCASSFRSGGRGDTQYFGPGTRLTVL.

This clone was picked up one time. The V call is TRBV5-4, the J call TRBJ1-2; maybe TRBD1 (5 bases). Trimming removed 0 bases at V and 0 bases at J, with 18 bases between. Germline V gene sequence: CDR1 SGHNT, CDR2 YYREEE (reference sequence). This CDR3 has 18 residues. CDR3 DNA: TGTGCCAGCAGCTTGGGGGCAGGGCGACAGTCAGCTAACTATGGCTACACCTTC. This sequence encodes CASSLGAGRQSANYGYTF.

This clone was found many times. The CDR3 DNA is TGTGCCAGCAGAATACTCTACAGCAATGAGCAGTTCTTC. This codes for CASRILYSNEQFF. This chain connects TRBV21-1 to TRBJ2-1; the tabulated D call, TRBD1, remains unverified against the DNA. TRBV21-1 is a pseudogene locus. The CDR3 runs to 13 residues.

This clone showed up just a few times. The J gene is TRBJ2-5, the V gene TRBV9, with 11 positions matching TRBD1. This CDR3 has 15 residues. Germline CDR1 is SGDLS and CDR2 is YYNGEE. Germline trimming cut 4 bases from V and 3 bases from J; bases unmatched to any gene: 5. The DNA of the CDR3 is TGTGCCAGCAGCACCCGGACAGGGGGCGAAGAGACCCAGTACTTC. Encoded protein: CASSTRTGGEETQYF.

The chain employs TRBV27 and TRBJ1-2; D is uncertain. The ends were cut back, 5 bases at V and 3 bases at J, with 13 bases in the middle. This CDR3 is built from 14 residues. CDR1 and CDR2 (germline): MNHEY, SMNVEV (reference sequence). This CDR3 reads CASSPRAWDYGYTF. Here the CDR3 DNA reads TGTGCCAGCAGTCCCCGGGCTTGGGACTATGGCTACACCTTC.

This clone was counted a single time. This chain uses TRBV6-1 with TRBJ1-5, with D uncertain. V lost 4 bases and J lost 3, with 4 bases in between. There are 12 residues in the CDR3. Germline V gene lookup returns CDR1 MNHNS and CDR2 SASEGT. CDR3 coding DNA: TGTGCCAGCAGTGGCACCAATCAGCCCCAGCATTTT. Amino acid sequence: CASSGTNQPQHF.

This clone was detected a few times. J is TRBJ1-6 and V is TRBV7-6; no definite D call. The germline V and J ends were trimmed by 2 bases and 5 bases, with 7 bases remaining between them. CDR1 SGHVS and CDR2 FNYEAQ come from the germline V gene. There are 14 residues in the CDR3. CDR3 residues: CASSLRSDNSPLHF. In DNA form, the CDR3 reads TGTGCCAGCAGCTTAAGAAGCGATAATTCACCCCTCCACTTT.

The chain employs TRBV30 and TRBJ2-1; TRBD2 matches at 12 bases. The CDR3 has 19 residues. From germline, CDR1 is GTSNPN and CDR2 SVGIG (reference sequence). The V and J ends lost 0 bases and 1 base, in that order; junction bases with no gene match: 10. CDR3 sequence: CAWSVLAGGSLVSYNEQFF. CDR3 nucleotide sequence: TGTGCCTGGAGTGTACTAGCGGGAGGCTCTCTGGTATCCTACAATGAGCAGTTCTTC. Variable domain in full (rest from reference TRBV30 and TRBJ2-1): SQTIHQWPATLVQPVGSPLSLECTVEGTSNPNLYWYRQAAGRGLQLLFYSVGIGQISSEVPQNLSASRPQDRQFILSSKKLLLSDSGFYLCAWSVLAGGSLVSYNEQFFGPGTRLTVL.

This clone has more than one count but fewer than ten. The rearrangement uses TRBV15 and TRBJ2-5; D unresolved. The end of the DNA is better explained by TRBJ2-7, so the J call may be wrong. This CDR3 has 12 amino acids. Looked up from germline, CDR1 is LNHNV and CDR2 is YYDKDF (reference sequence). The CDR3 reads CATSRDRYEQYF. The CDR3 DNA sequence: TGTGCCACCAGCAGAGATCGTTACGAGCAGTACTTC.